The following is a TCR beta chain sequence with its context. This clone's antigen is unknown. Base qualities are missing; no much larger clone stands one base away. Participants in the prospective study were aged 18 to 89 years, lived in 20 to 30 United States geographic areas, and enrolled through a virtual design. To assign participants to cohorts, the prospective study relied on clinical history that participants themselves reported in a screening survey and a study questionnaire. A participant counted as exposed if, within 2 weeks of entering the study, that participant had been in contact with someone who had a PCR-confirmed or clinician-diagnosed COVID-19 case. Each participant in the prospective study had whole blood, serum and a nasopharyngeal or oropharyngeal swab collected by mobile phlebotomists. Prospective study participants could optionally give additional blood draws and questionnaires over an approximately 2-month period. Blood samples from the prospective study were shipped frozen or at room temperature prior to DNA extraction.

TCRbeta CDR3 regions were amplified from genomic DNA by means of the immunoSEQ Assay, a bias-controlled multiplex PCR. As for the original processing: Nucleated cell counts per sample were estimated from amplification of reference gene primers within the assay. Sequence reads were collapsed and filtered to measure the absolute abundance of every unique TCRbeta CDR3 rearrangement. For each sample, productive Simpson clonality was calculated as the square root of Simpson's diversity index across productive rearrangements. In its TCRdb copy, this immuneACCESS table keeps in-frame sequences only and misses some clones. Where compared with another copy, unresolved V genes explain less than half of these, and the others have no known cause. V and J calls and clone size follow that table, whereas D and trimming were derived from the DNA. The sample contains about 200,000 clones, approximately 83% of them found a single time. Roughly 4.8% of the sample rests with the top ten.

The entry originates in a study of blood T cell repertoires in COVID-19 (dated by TCRdb to the early 2020s). Study-wide context: Collaborator samples came from the United States, Italy and Spain and covered acute and convalescent phases of COVID-19. The prospective study material was composed of cDNA or gDNA derived from T cells, B-cell-depleted T cells, or PBMCs. The dataset comprised deeply sampled blood TCRbeta repertoires from subjects exposed to, actively infected with, or recovered from COVID-19. The repertoires were released in a freely available public database meant as a resource for research on the immune response to SARS-CoV-2. The samples were drawn from the first 160 participants of the ongoing ImmuneRACE study and from over 950 subjects provided by 6 global collaborators. A de-identified subject ID, COVID-19 status, age in years and sex were almost always included in the sample metadata. Where HLA class I and class II types were available, the types were taken from metadata supplied by the sample provider, not from assay-based typing. General findings and caveats noted by the study authors: How much clinical and demographic metadata was included differed by source and by participant, and the metadata was provided uncurated.

V is reduced by 7 bases and J by 8 bases, leaving a spacing of 17 bases between them. The CDR3 sequence holds 13 residues, the cysteine and phenylalanine included. Only the CDR3 part of the read is kept: 39 bases, read in frame from the first base. The sequence was collected from a woman between 50 and 59 years old who had been exposed to COVID-19. Recombination connected TRBV12-3 or TRBV12-4 to TRBJ1-1, and the D gene may be TRBD1, 5 bases matching. Sequencing was done on a sample of PBMCs or T cells enriched from blood (not recorded which). Here is the DNA: TGTGCCAGCATCCCCTGGGGGGGAGGCGAAGCTTTCTTT. It specifies CASIPWGGGEAFF.